These 16 T cell receptor beta chains were all obtained from the same sample, sequenced in a study of blood T cells in healthy people across ages. A second PCR of about 7 to 11 cycles used a sample-barcoded 5' primer and a J-beta primer mix. TCRdb reprocessed the 5' RACE reads with MiXCR, giving one entry per CDR3 protein. This sample has 850,000 to 1,000,000 distinct CDR3 sequences, with roughly 48% found just once. The sequencing sample was made of blood. The receptors derive from a man aged 30 to 39 in good health.

This clonotype was counted between two and nine times. J is TRBJ1-2 and V is TRBV6-2 or TRBV6-3; D unclear. V was shortened by 7 bases and J by 1 base, with 13 bases between the two germline ends. CDR3 length: 14 amino acids. The germline CDR1 and CDR2 sequences are MNHEY and SVGEGT. CDR3 in DNA: TGTGCCAGCACAAACTCCAGGAGTAACTATGGCTACACCTTC. It specifies CASTNSRSNYGYTF.

Ten or more counts support this clonotype. The chain recombines TRBV7-2 with TRBJ2-3; TRBD2 might be the D (5 bases). V was clipped by 2 bases and J by 2 bases, with 8 bases between them. The CDR3 is 14 residues long. Germline V gene lookup returns CDR1 SGHTA and CDR2 FQGNSA. CDR3 amino acids: CASSLRLSTDTQYF. The CDR3 nucleotides read TGTGCCAGCAGCTTACGACTATCCACAGATACGCAGTATTTT.

This chain joins TRBV9 and TRBJ2-5; D may correspond to TRBD1 or TRBD2 (5 bases each). The CDR3 runs 14 residues. Germline CDR1 is SGDLS and CDR2 is YYNGEE. V gave up 3 bases and J gave up 5 bases, with 14 bases separating them. The CDR3 sequence is CASSAEGFQETQYF. The CDR3 DNA is TGTGCCAGCAGCGCCGAGGGGTTTCAGGAGACCCAGTACTTC.

V is TRBV29-1 and J is TRBJ2-7; D is possibly TRBD1 or TRBD2 (6 bases each). The CDR3 is made up of 13 amino acids. Between the trimmed V and J ends, which lost 5 bases and 3 bases, there was a span of 14 bases. Germline CDR1 SQVTM, CDR2 ANQGSEA. CDR3 in amino acids: CSVSKGGDYEQYF. The CDR3 DNA is TGCAGCGTTTCTAAGGGGGGTGACTACGAGCAGTACTTC.

This clonotype was recorded a few times. The rearrangement uses TRBV2 and TRBJ1-2; D gene ambiguous. Germline loops: CDR1 SNHLY, CDR2 FYNNEI. Trimming pared 2 bases from V and 8 bases from J, leaving 6 bases between. The CDR3 is made up of 11 amino acids. CDR3 sequence: CASSESDGYTF. For the CDR3, the DNA is TGTGCCAGCAGTGAATCCGACGGCTACACCTTC.

The V gene is TRBV4-1, the J gene TRBJ1-1; D unclear. Trimming took off 2 bases at V and 6 bases at J, with 13 bases between the two ends. Germline V gives CDR1 MGHRA, CDR2 YSYEKL. This CDR3 is 14 amino acids long. The CDR3 DNA is TGCGCCAGCAGCCAATACCAGGCTTTCGCTGAAGCTTTCTTT. Amino acid sequence: CASSQYQAFAEAFF.

This clonotype was seen just once. At one of its ends the junction is not consistent with the germline gene, which may arise from a read error. The chain has TRBV12-3 or TRBV12-4 and TRBJ2-3, with 8 positions matching TRBD2. This CDR3 contains 15 residues. CDR3 sequence reads: CASRIGGARTDAQYF. As DNA, the CDR3 is TGTGCCAGCAGAATCGGGGGGGCTCGAACAGATGCGCAGTATTTT.

This chain links TRBV12-3 or TRBV12-4 with TRBJ1-4; tentatively, D is TRBD1 (5 bases). The ends were cut back, 4 bases at V and 7 bases at J, with 7 bases in the middle. The CDR3 runs 12 residues. The CDR3 here is CASSSGTEKLFF. The CDR3, as DNA: TGTGCCAGCAGTTCCGGGACTGAAAAACTGTTTTTT.

There are a few counts of this clonotype. The chain is built from TRBV20-1 and TRBJ2-5; TRBD2 matches at 11 bases. Losses at the gene ends were 3 bases for V and 4 bases for J; bases not matched to a gene: 4. The CDR3 runs 14 residues. Germline CDR1 is DFQATT and CDR2 is SNEGSKA (reference sequence). CDR3 in amino acids: CSASAGTSGETQYF. The CDR3 coding sequence is TGCAGTGCTAGTGCCGGGACTAGCGGAGAGACCCAGTACTTC.

The chain carries TRBV20-1 and TRBJ1-6; possibly TRBD1 for D (5 bases). Germline V CDR1 and CDR2: DFQATT, SNEGSKA (reference sequence). This CDR3 is built from 14 residues. V was pared by 2 bases and J by 9 bases, with 14 bases between. Here the CDR3 reads CSARRPTVLSPLHF. The CDR3 nucleotides read TGCAGTGCTAGACGACCGACAGTCCTTTCACCCCTCCACTTT.

V gene TRBV6-6 combines with J gene TRBJ2-1, with a possible D match to TRBD1 (6 bases). This CDR3 region has 13 residues. In germline, CDR1 is MNHNY, CDR2 SVGAGI (reference sequence). CDR3 residues: CASVGASGNEQFF. The CDR3 bases are TGTGCGTCGGTGGGGGCAAGCGGTAATGAGCAGTTCTTC.

The chain uses TRBV5-6 and TRBJ2-5, with D uncertain. V lost 3 bases and J 1 base, leaving 7 bases between the germline ends. CDR3 length: 13 amino acids. Germline V lookup: CDR1 SGHDT, CDR2 YYEEEE. This chain's CDR3 is CASSWNSQETQYF. As DNA, the CDR3 is TGTGCCAGCAGCTGGAACAGCCAAGAGACCCAGTACTTC. Full variable domain (outside the CDR3, taken from reference TRBV5-6 and TRBJ2-5): DAGVTQSPTHLIKTRGQQVTLRCSPKSGHDTVSWYQQALGQGPQFIFQYYEEEERQRGNFPDRFSGHQFPNYSSELNVNALLLGDSALYLCASSWNSQETQYFGPGTRLLVL.

This clonotype occurred a few times. The chain uses TRBV28 and TRBJ2-7, with D hard to call. This CDR3 spans 13 amino acids. Trimming removed 6 bases from V and 3 bases from J, with 12 bases in between. Germline-derived CDR1 and CDR2 are MDHEN and SYDVKM. The CDR3 sequence is CASRPTDGYEQYF. The CDR3 DNA sequence: TGTGCCAGCAGGCCGACTGACGGCTACGAGCAGTACTTC.

CDR3 loop: CASSPTSGGARVTDTQYF. The CDR3 region has the DNA TGTGCCAGCAGCCCCACTAGCGGGGGGGCCCGGGTCACAGATACGCAGTATTTT. This chain connects TRBV27 to TRBJ2-3; 13 positions match TRBD2. The CDR3 has 18 residues. Germline CDR1 reads MNHEY; CDR2 reads SMNVEV (reference sequence). Losses at the gene ends were 6 bases for V and 2 bases for J; bases not matched to a gene: 11.

This rearrangement joins TRBV20-1 to TRBJ2-5; 9 nucleotides line up with TRBD1. The V gene's germline CDR1 is DFQATT and CDR2 SNEGSKA (reference sequence). V lost 0 bases, J lost 11 bases, and 16 bases stayed unmatched. This CDR3 is 16 amino acids long. The CDR3 reads CSARDLQGASLGEQYF. Here the CDR3 DNA reads TGCAGTGCTAGAGATCTACAGGGGGCTTCGTTGGGTGAGCAGTACTTC.

The rearrangement uses TRBV2 and TRBJ2-1; D gene unclear. Per germline, CDR1 SNHLY and CDR2 FYNNEI. The CDR3 has 10 residues. Trimming left V 7 bases short and J 5 bases short, with 3 bases between. The CDR3 loop is CASKNNEQFF. CDR3 coding DNA: TGTGCCAGCAAAAACAATGAGCAGTTCTTC.